This entry describes one T cell receptor beta chain. Assay: immunoSEQ multiplex PCR; the TCRdb copy retains only in-frame clones and omits some. The sample shows 490,000 or so clones, around nine tenths of them seen only once. Germline V gene lookup returns CDR1 SGHRS and CDR2 YFSETQ. The V and J ends lost 6 bases and 2 bases, in that order; junction bases with no gene match: 6. This CDR3 region has 15 residues. Recovered participants had two consecutive negative NP/OP PCR tests, healthcare professional clearance, or symptom resolution. The source of the sample is a study of blood T cell repertoires in COVID-19. As for the study in general: PBMCs, B-cell-depleted T cells, or T cells provided the cDNA or gDNA that made up the material.

This clonotype was sampled from a middle-aged woman who had recovered from COVID-19. Source material: PBMCs or T cells enriched from blood (not recorded which). The rearrangement uses TRBV5-1 and TRBJ1-4; 8 nucleotides match TRBD1. The CDR3 bases are TGCGCCAGCAAATCCACAGGGGGGACTAATGAAAAACTGTTTTTT. It encodes CASKSTGGTNEKLFF.